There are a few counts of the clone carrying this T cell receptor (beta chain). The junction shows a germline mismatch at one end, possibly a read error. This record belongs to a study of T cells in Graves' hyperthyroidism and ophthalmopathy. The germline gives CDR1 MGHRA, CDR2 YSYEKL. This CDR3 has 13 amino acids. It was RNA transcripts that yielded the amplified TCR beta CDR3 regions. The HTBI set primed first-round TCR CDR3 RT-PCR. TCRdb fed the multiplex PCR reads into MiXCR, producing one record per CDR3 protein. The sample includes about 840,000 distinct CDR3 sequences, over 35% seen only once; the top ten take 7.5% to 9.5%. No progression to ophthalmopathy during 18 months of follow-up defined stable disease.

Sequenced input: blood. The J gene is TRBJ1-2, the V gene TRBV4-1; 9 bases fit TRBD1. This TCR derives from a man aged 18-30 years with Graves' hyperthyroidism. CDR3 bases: TGTGCCAGCAGTAAGGACAGGGGCTATGGCTACACCTTC. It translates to CASSKDRGYGYTF.